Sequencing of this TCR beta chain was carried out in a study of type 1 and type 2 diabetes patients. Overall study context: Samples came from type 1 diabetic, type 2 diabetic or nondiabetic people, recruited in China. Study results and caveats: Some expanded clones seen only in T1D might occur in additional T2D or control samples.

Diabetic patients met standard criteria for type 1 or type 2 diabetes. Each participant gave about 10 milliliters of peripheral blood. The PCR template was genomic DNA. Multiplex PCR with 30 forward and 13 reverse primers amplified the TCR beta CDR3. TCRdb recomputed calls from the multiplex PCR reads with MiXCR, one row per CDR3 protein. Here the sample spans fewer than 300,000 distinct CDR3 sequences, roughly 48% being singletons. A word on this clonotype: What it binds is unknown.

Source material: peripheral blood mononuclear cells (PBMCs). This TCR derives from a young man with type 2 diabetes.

The CDR3 DNA sequence: TGCAGTGCTACAGGGGGGCCCAACTATGGCTACACCTTC. Encoded protein: CSATGGPNYGYTF. The chain employs TRBV20-1 and TRBJ1-2, with TRBD1 matching over 7 bases. The CDR3 sequence is 13 residues long. The V gene end was trimmed by 4 bases and the J gene end by 2 bases; junction bases not matched to a gene: 4. CDR1 is DFQATT, CDR2 SNEGSKA, per germline (reference sequence).